This note documents a single T cell receptor (beta chain) sequence. Some clones are missing from TCRdb's copy, which holds only in-frame ones; the method was immunoSEQ multiplex PCR. The profile shows about 80,000 clones, around 90% of them singletons. The data were taken from a study of technical replicates of blood from a handful of donors. V dropped 3 bases and J dropped 5; count of bases not matched to a gene: 10. The germline CDR1 and CDR2 sequences are WSHSY and SAAADI. This CDR3 is 16 amino acids long. V usage is TRBV10-2 and J usage is TRBJ1-1; TRBD1 agrees at 9 bases. This clonotype was obtained from a human donor in good health. Sequenced: T cells isolated from PBMCs. Written as DNA, the CDR3 is TGCGCCAGCAGTGATACCCGGGGACAGGGAAGTACTGAAGCTTTCTTT. This sequence encodes CASSDTRGQGSTEAFF.